The T cell receptor beta chain under discussion was sequenced for a study of technical replicates of blood from a few donors (dated by TCRdb to 2017 to 2019). CDR1 and CDR2, per the germline V gene (reference sequence), are LNHDA and SQIVND. Measured from the cysteine to the phenylalanine, the CDR3 is 15 residues long. Only the CDR3 DNA stays, 45 bases, in frame from base 1. Ends trimmed: V by 1 base, J by 6 bases; bases unmatched to a gene: 7. Of note for this clone: The antigen this receptor binds is unknown. There are no base qualities to consult, and no much larger clone falls within one base.

The method behind the library was the immunoSEQ multiplex PCR assay. TCRdb mirrors the immuneACCESS table, restricted to in-frame sequences. Some clones are absent from its copies; in checked studies, under half trace to an unresolved V gene, and the reason for the others is unknown. The sample has roughly 65,000 clones on record, roughly 86% of them singletons. The ten top clones hold roughly 5% of the sample. This receptor chain uses TRBV19 and TRBJ1-2; a stretch of 8 junction bases matches TRBD1. The clonotype comes from a human donor in good health. Some clones in this sample may be carry-over from other donors' samples. The material sequenced was PBMCs. The nucleotides are TGTGCCAGTAGTATAGTCAGGACAGGGAATAATGGCTACACCTTC. Protein translation: CASSIVRTGNNGYTF.